This T cell receptor beta chain is from a study of T cells in Graves' hyperthyroidism and ophthalmopathy. General study findings and limits: Most clonotypes expanded in the thyroid (above 0.001) were also present in blood.

This clonotype was observed a few times. Its antigen is not identified. A read error may be the cause here, since a much bigger clone is one base away. From RNA transcripts, TCR beta CDR3 regions were amplified. The HTBI primer set was used in a first-round RT-PCR of the TCR CDR3. TCRdb recomputed calls from the multiplex PCR reads with MiXCR, one row per CDR3 protein. The data contain 300,000 to 450,000 distinct CDR3 sequences, around 13% of them singletons. V lost 7 bases to trimming and J lost 0 bases; unmatched junction nucleotides: 8. CDR1 is SNHLY, CDR2 FYNNEI, per germline. This CDR3 is 15 amino acids long. Each diagnosis was grounded in clinical symptoms, serum thyroxine and TRAb, thyroid ultrasound, and orbital computed tomography. The PBMCs were taken from about 9.7 ml of fresh peripheral blood.

This sequence joins TRBV2 and TRBJ1-1; TRBD1 matches 7 bases. The receptor's source is a woman aged 18-35 years with Graves' hyperthyroidism. Specimen: blood. The CDR3 DNA reads TGTGCCAGCACCCTGGCAGGGGGGATGAACACTGAAGCTTTCTTT. Its protein is CASTLAGGMNTEAFF.